One sample yielded the 5 T cell receptor beta chains listed below, sequenced in a study of blood T cells in healthy people across ages. Through a sample-barcoded 5' primer and a J-beta primer mix, a second PCR was run for roughly 6 to 11 cycles. TCRdb reanalysed the 5' RACE reads using MiXCR and keeps one entry per CDR3 protein. The sample consists of 790,000 or so distinct CDR3 sequences, 46% of them appearing once. The sample taken for sequencing was blood. The receptor set was obtained from an elderly man in good health.

The chain employs TRBV3-1 and TRBJ2-4, with TRBD1 matching over 8 bases. The tail of the sequence fits TRBJ2-7 better, so the J call may be wrong. The CDR3 covers 13 residues. Germline V gene sequence: CDR1 LGHDT, CDR2 YNNKEL (reference sequence). CDR3 loop: CATRAGGRDEQYF. The CDR3 bases are TGTGCTACTCGGGCAGGGGGCCGCGACGAGCAGTACTTC.

The rearrangement uses TRBV20-1 and TRBJ2-3; D remains unclear. The CDR3 contains 16 residues. Per germline, CDR1 DFQATT and CDR2 SNEGSKA (reference sequence). The V end lost 6 bases, the J end lost 5 bases, and 24 bases lay between the germline ends. Here the CDR3 DNA reads TGCAGTGCCCTGATAGGCCCTCGCCCCTTTGGAGATACGCAGTATTTT. Amino acid sequence: CSALIGPRPFGDTQYF.

The gene calls are TRBV7-2 and TRBJ2-3; 7 bases are a match to TRBD2. Germline V gene data show CDR1 as SGHTA and CDR2 as FQGNSA. Losses at the gene ends were 1 base for V and 0 bases for J; bases not matched to a gene: 4. This CDR3 spans 16 amino acids. The CDR3 DNA sequence: TGTGCCAGCAGCTTAGTCCCTAGCGGTAGCACAGATACGCAGTATTTT. Encoded protein: CASSLVPSGSTDTQYF.

The chain carries TRBV6-6 and TRBJ2-3; 8 bases line up with TRBD2. V was pared by 8 bases and J by 7 bases, with 14 bases of the junction left unmatched. The germline CDR1 and CDR2 sequences are MNHNY and SVGAGI (reference sequence). The CDR3 consists of 15 residues. CDR3 loop: CASPPRRGGANTQYF. The CDR3 DNA reads TGTGCCAGCCCCCCCCGACGGGGGGGCGCGAATACGCAGTATTTT.

The chain combines TRBV7-9 with TRBJ1-4, with TRBD1 matching over 11 bases. Germline V gives CDR1 SEHNR, CDR2 FQNEAQ (reference sequence). CDR3 length: 16 amino acids. The J segment lost 3 bases and the V segment lost 8 bases, leaving 8 bases of the junction unmatched. DNA for the CDR3: TGTGCCAGCGGCGGACAGGGGGCCGGGTCTAATGAAAAACTGTTTTTT. Protein: CASGGQGAGSNEKLFF.